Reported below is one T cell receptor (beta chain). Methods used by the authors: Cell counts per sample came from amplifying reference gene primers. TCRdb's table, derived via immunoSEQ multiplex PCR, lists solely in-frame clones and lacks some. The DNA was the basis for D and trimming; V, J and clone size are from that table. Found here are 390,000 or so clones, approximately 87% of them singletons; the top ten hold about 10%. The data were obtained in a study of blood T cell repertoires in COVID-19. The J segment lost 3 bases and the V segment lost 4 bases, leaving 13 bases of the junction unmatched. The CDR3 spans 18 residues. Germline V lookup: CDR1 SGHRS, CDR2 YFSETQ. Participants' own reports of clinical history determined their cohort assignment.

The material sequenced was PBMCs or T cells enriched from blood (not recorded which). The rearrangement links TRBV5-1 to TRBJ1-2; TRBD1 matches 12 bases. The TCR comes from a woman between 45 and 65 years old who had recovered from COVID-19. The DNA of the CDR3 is TGCGCCAGCAGCATTACCGGGACAGGGGGCCAGGGAGACTATGGCTACACCTTC. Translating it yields CASSITGTGGQGDYGYTF.